A single sample gave rise to the 20 T cell receptor beta chains below, sequenced in a study of cytomegalovirus exposure and HLA in healthy donors. This table comes from immunoSEQ multiplex PCR, and its TCRdb copy is limited to in-frame clones, with some not included. The sample includes roughly 60,000 clones, around 95% of them seen just once. The sample comprised PBMCs. Receptors were obtained from a woman under 30 in good health and CMV-seropositive.

The chain uses TRBV28 and TRBJ2-7; the D gene is possibly TRBD2 (7 bases). The CDR3 loop spans 16 amino acids. Germline values: CDR1 MDHEN, CDR2 SYDVKM. Trimming took off 7 bases at V and 0 bases at J, with 19 bases between the two ends. The chain's CDR3 is CASTFVGGQSSYEQYF. The CDR3 DNA follows: TGTGCCAGCACCTTCGTCGGGGGGCAGAGCTCCTACGAGCAGTACTTC.

This sequence joins TRBV19 and TRBJ2-5, with 10 bases lining up with TRBD2. V gave up 7 bases and J gave up 5 bases; unmatched junction bases: 7. CDR1 and CDR2 (germline): LNHDA, SQIVND (reference sequence). There are 14 residues in the CDR3. CDR3 sequence: CASKKREGVETQYF. The CDR3 DNA reads as TGTGCCAGTAAAAAGCGGGAGGGGGTGGAGACCCAGTACTTC.

V gene TRBV28 combines with J gene TRBJ2-1; 9 nucleotides align to TRBD2. Germline V gene data show CDR1 as MDHEN and CDR2 as SYDVKM. Trimming at V came to 4 bases and at J to 7 bases, leaving 8 bases not matched to a gene. There are 15 residues in the CDR3. The CDR3 here is CASSSAGTSWNEQFF. As DNA, the CDR3 is TGTGCCAGCAGTTCCGCCGGGACTAGCTGGAATGAGCAGTTCTTC.

The chain has TRBV11-2 and TRBJ1-1, with a possible D match to TRBD1 (5 bases). The CDR3 runs 15 residues. Germline lookup yields CDR1 SGHAT and CDR2 FQNNGV. Trimming stripped 4 bases from V and 0 bases from J, with 12 bases between. CDR3 loop: CASSSPAGVNTEAFF. Here the CDR3 DNA reads TGTGCCAGCAGCTCCCCAGCGGGGGTGAACACTGAAGCTTTCTTT.

The genes are TRBV7-8 and TRBJ2-1; tentative D call: TRBD1 (6 bases). The ends were cut back, 4 bases at V and 8 bases at J, with 18 bases in the middle. The CDR3 runs to 15 residues. From germline, CDR1 is SGHVS and CDR2 FQNEAQ. This CDR3 is CASSSPTQGIYEQFF. In DNA, the CDR3 is TGTGCCAGCAGCTCCCCTACGCAGGGGATCTATGAGCAGTTCTTC.

This rearrangement joins TRBV27 to TRBJ2-1; 7 bases are shared with TRBD1. The CDR3 runs to 17 residues. The V gene end was trimmed by 1 base and the J gene end by 2 bases; junction bases not matched to a gene: 8. Germline V gene sequence: CDR1 MNHEY, CDR2 SMNVEV (reference sequence). The CDR3 DNA follows: TGTGCCAGCAGTTTATTAGGCTACAGGGGTACCTACAATGAGCAGTTCTTC. Translating it yields CASSLLGYRGTYNEQFF.

This chain connects TRBV9 to TRBJ2-5, with 8 bases matching TRBD1. Germline V gives CDR1 SGDLS, CDR2 YYNGEE. The V gene end was trimmed by 2 bases and the J gene end by 4 bases; junction bases not matched to a gene: 4. This CDR3 region has 14 residues. In DNA form, the CDR3 reads TGTGCCAGCAGCGTGACAGGGGACGGAGAGACCCAGTACTTC. It encodes CASSVTGDGETQYF. Full variable domain (outside the CDR3, taken from reference TRBV9 and TRBJ2-5): DSGVTQTPKHLITATGQRVTLRCSPRSGDLSVYWYQQSLDQGLQFLIQYYNGEERAKGNILERFSAQQFPDLHSELNLSSLELGDSALYFCASSVTGDGETQYFGPGTRLLVL.

This chain connects TRBV6-1 to TRBJ1-5; TRBD1 aligns across 12 bases. Germline V gene sequence: CDR1 MNHNS, CDR2 SASEGT. This CDR3 is built from 16 residues. V lost 0 bases and J lost 8; bases outside the gene matches: 5. CDR3 DNA sequence: TGTGCCAGCAGTGAAGCGATGGGACAGGGGGCCGAGCCCCAGCATTTT. The encoded protein is CASSEAMGQGAEPQHF.

The chain carries TRBV11-2 and TRBJ2-5; D perhaps matches TRBD2 (5 bases). Trimming took off 5 bases at V and 0 bases at J, with 16 bases between the two ends. This CDR3 region has 16 residues. Germline loops: CDR1 SGHAT, CDR2 FQNNGV. CDR3 amino acids: CASSPAVALYQETQYF. CDR3 DNA: TGTGCCAGCAGCCCGGCGGTAGCGTTGTACCAAGAGACCCAGTACTTC.

The gene calls are TRBV5-5 and TRBJ1-5; 8 bases agree with TRBD1. Trimming at V came to 4 bases and at J to 6 bases, leaving 6 bases not matched to a gene. In germline, CDR1 is SGHKS, CDR2 YYEKEE (reference sequence). CDR3 length: 14 amino acids. The CDR3, as DNA: TGTGCCAGCAGCCAGGGGGCGCGGGTTCAGCCCCAGCATTTT. It codes for CASSQGARVQPQHF.

The chain combines TRBV28 with TRBJ1-5; 9 bases agree with TRBD1. V lost 3 bases, J lost 6 bases, and 3 bases stayed unmatched. The CDR3 length is 14 residues. CDR1 and CDR2 (germline): MDHEN, SYDVKM. The CDR3 DNA reads TGTGCCAGCAGTTTGGGGACAGGGAGTCAGCCCCAGCATTTT. Amino acids: CASSLGTGSQPQHF.

CDR3 in amino acids: CASRADTDTQYF. CDR3 DNA sequence: TGTGCCAGCAGAGCCGACACAGATACGCAGTATTTT. This chain joins TRBV6-1 and TRBJ2-3; D remains ambiguous. The CDR3 sequence is 12 residues long. The germline V gene has CDR1 MNHNS and CDR2 SASEGT. V lost 6 bases, J lost 2 bases, and 6 bases lay in between.

This chain uses TRBV19 with TRBJ1-5; perhaps TRBD1 as D (5 bases). This CDR3 is 15 amino acids long. Trimming took off 1 base at V and 0 bases at J, with 7 bases between the two ends. Germline values: CDR1 LNHDA, CDR2 SQIVND (reference sequence). CDR3 sequence: CASSIADSSNQPQHF. CDR3 sequence (DNA): TGTGCCAGTAGTATAGCCGACAGTAGCAATCAGCCCCAGCATTTT.

The chain couples TRBV11-3 to TRBJ2-3; 13 bases align to TRBD2. The V gene's germline CDR1 is SGHNT and CDR2 YENEEA. The CDR3 has 16 amino acids. The trim removed 6 bases at V and 4 bases at J, leaving 7 bases unmatched. This chain's CDR3 is CASRPGTSGTADTQYF. Here the CDR3 DNA reads TGTGCCAGCAGACCCGGGACTAGCGGGACGGCAGATACGCAGTATTTT. Filled out from reference TRBV11-3 and TRBJ2-3, the complete variable domain reads EAGVVQSPRYKIIEKKQPVAFWCNPISGHNTLYWYLQNLGQGPELLIRYENEEAVDDSQLPKDRFSAERLKGVDSTLKIQPAELGDSAVYLCASRPGTSGTADTQYFGPGTRLTVL.

The chain employs TRBV18 and TRBJ1-1; 8 nucleotides agree with TRBD1. The CDR3 has 16 amino acids. The ends lost 2 bases at V and 5 bases at J; junction bases unmatched: 10. CDR1 is KGHSH and CDR2 is LQKENI in the germline V gene. CDR3 nucleotides: TGTGCCAGCTCACCAAAACCCCAGGGGGCCAGGACTGAAGCTTTCTTT. It specifies CASSPKPQGARTEAFF.

The chain has TRBV7-6 and TRBJ1-2; D gene uncertain. The V end lost 4 bases, the J end lost 5 bases, and 11 bases lay between the germline ends. From germline, CDR1 is SGHVS and CDR2 FNYEAQ. The CDR3 loop spans 13 amino acids. CDR3 sequence (DNA): TGTGCCAGCAGCTCCTCGGGATTATATGGCTACACCTTC. Its translation: CASSSSGLYGYTF.

The chain is built from TRBV6-1 and TRBJ1-4, with D possibly being TRBD1 (6 bases). The CDR3 loop spans 15 amino acids. Germline V gene lookup returns CDR1 MNHNS and CDR2 SASEGT. V lost 6 bases and J 4 bases, leaving 15 bases between the germline ends. In DNA form, the CDR3 reads TGTGCCAGCAGGCTCTCACAGGGCGGTAATGAAAAACTGTTTTTT. Its translation: CASRLSQGGNEKLFF.

This chain connects TRBV6-5 to TRBJ2-1; the D is unclear. The CDR3 consists of 14 residues. The V gene's germline CDR1 is MNHEY and CDR2 SVGAGI. The V end was cut by 8 bases, the J end by 0 bases, with 11 bases between. CDR3 amino acids: CASSPGSSYNEQFF. The CDR3 nucleotides read TGTGCCAGCTCCCCCGGGTCCTCCTACAATGAGCAGTTCTTC.

This clone has only one observation. The rearrangement joins TRBV5-1 to TRBJ1-4; D is undetermined. V gave up 0 bases and J gave up 6 bases, with 9 bases separating them. CDR3 size: 14 residues. Looked up from germline, CDR1 is SGHRS and CDR2 is YFSETQ. CDR3 sequence: CASSLGAADEKLFF. The CDR3 DNA reads TGCGCCAGCAGCTTGGGGGCAGCCGATGAAAAACTGTTTTTT.

This clone occurred a few times. V gene TRBV2 combines with J gene TRBJ1-1; no firm D call. The CDR3 runs 11 residues. Trimming removed 11 bases from V and 1 base from J, with 8 bases in between. Germline CDR1 is SNHLY and CDR2 is FYNNEI. The CDR3: CAGGGNTEAFF. As DNA, the CDR3 is TGTGCCGGAGGAGGGAACACTGAAGCTTTCTTT. Variable domain in full (rest from reference TRBV2 and TRBJ1-1): EPEVTQTPSHQVTQMGQEVILRCVPISNHLYFYWYRQILGQKVEFLVSFYNNEISEKSEIFDDQFSVERPDGSNFTLKIRSTKLEDSAMYFCAGGGNTEAFFGQGTRLTVV.